This TCR beta chain was documented in a study of T cell responses to AZD1222 COVID-19 vaccine. Study-level findings and limits: Spike-specific TCRs gained breadth and depth after people received two AZD1222 doses. Donor demographics were predominantly white British with a female majority; clonal diversity may be underestimated. Repertoire sampling occurred only after the peak T cell response. Along spike, vaccine-associated CD4 TCRs were found throughout, with dominance at 160-218 and 743-854.

CDR3 length: 13 residues. The ends were cut back, 6 bases at V and 6 bases at J, with 14 bases in the middle. As regards this clone: Its cognate antigen is unknown.

Using immunoSEQ multiplex PCR, the repertoire was profiled, and TCRdb retains in-frame clones only, with some absent. The table has about 210,000 clones, roughly 94% seen once; the top ten hold about 1.5%. The TCR was taken from an adult who received the MenACWY meningococcal vaccine as a control. This chain connects TRBV12-3 or TRBV12-4 to TRBJ1-2; D is possibly TRBD1 (6 bases). The material was peripheral blood, obtained 28 days after the second dose of the MenACWY control vaccine. The CDR3 protein is CASSPAPGDGYTF. The CDR3 DNA sequence: TGTGCCAGCAGCCCAGCCCCAGGGGATGGCTACACCTTC.